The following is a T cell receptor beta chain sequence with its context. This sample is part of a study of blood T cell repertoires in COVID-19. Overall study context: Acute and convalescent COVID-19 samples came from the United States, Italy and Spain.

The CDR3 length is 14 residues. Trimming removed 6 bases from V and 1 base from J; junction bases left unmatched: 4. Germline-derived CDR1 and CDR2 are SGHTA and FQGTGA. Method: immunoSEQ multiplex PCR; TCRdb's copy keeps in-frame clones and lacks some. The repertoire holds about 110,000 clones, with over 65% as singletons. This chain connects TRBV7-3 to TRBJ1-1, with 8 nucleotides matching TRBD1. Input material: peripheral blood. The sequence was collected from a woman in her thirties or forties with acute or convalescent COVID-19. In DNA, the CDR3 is TGTGCCAGCAGACGTGGACAGGGGAACACTGAAGCTTTCTTT. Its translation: CASRRGQGNTEAFF.